Reported below is one T cell receptor (beta chain). Its antigen is not identified. This specimen belongs to a study of memory CD4+ T cells and cytomegalovirus serostatus. The V gene lost 4 bases and the J gene lost 2 bases, with 12 bases spanning the gap. The CDR3 has 14 amino acids. Germline values: CDR1 SGHRS, CDR2 YFSETQ. Methods used by the authors: Out-of-frame sequences were removed, leaving around 2,000,000 distinct TCRbeta sequences. Method: immunoSEQ multiplex PCR; TCRdb's copy keeps in-frame clones and lacks some. From that table come the V and J calls and clone size; the DNA was used to work out D and trimming. This table has about 38,000 clones, around 80% appearing once. Notes on the study in general: The CMV-associated TCR signature appears largely within the CD4+ memory repertoire.

Single viable CD3+CD4+CD8-CD45RO+ cells were sorted as the memory CD4+ T cells. Serum IgG to CMV pp150, pp28, p38 and p52 defined serostatus. CD4+ T cells were isolated by positive magnetic selection. Sequenced: memory CD4+ T cells from blood. The rearrangement uses TRBV5-1 and TRBJ2-5; D not resolved. The source is an adult in good health and CMV-seropositive. CDR3 protein: CASSPDGTQETQYF. The CDR3, as DNA: TGCGCCAGCAGCCCCGACGGAACACAAGAGACCCAGTACTTC.